This passage covers 15 T cell receptor beta chains from one sample sequenced in a study of blood T cell repertoires in COVID-19 (dated by TCRdb to 2020 to 2022). Receptor libraries were prepared by the immunoSEQ multiplex PCR assay. Drawn from immuneACCESS, this table holds only the in-frame rearrangements with V and J called that TCRdb kept. Clones are partly lost; checked studies trace under half to an unresolved V gene and leave the rest unexplained. A total of roughly 300,000 clones appear in this sample, roughly 90% of them only once. The ten largest clones capture approximately 6.5% of the sample. Sequencing was carried out using peripheral blood. These TCRs come from a man between 18 and 35 years old who had recovered from COVID-19.

This chain joins TRBV5-1 and TRBJ2-1; possible D gene TRBD2, 6 bases. V was shortened by 4 bases and J by 0 bases, with 20 bases between the two germline ends. CDR1 and CDR2 from the germline V gene are SGHRS and YFSETQ. The CDR3 loop spans 18 amino acids. The CDR3 reads CASSPRPSSAYSYNEQFF. The CDR3 coding sequence is TGCGCCAGCAGCCCCCGGCCGTCTAGCGCTTACTCCTACAATGAGCAGTTCTTC. Full variable domain (outside the CDR3, taken from reference TRBV5-1 and TRBJ2-1): KAGVTQTPRYLIKTRGQQVTLSCSPISGHRSVSWYQQTPGQGLQFLFEYFSETQRNKGNFPGRFSGRQFSNSRSEMNVSTLELGDSALYLCASSPRPSSAYSYNEQFFGPGTRLTVL.

The genes are TRBV6-5 and TRBJ1-3; TRBD1 is a possible D gene (5 bases). Per the germline V gene, CDR1 is MNHEY and CDR2 is SVGAGI. V lost 8 bases, J lost 1 base, and 15 bases lay in between. CDR3 length: 15 residues. CDR3 protein: CASSPTVGSGNTIYF. CDR3 nucleotides: TGTGCCAGCTCCCCGACAGTCGGATCTGGAAACACCATATATTTT.

This rearrangement joins TRBV2 to TRBJ1-4; TRBD1 matches at 7 bases. Germline values: CDR1 SNHLY, CDR2 FYNNEI. With V trimmed by 5 bases and J by 4 bases, 4 bases remained unmatched. There are 14 residues in the CDR3. CDR3 protein: CASSRQGDNEKLFF. The CDR3 coding sequence is TGTGCCAGCAGTAGACAGGGTGATAATGAAAAACTGTTTTTT.

The chain couples TRBV29-1 to TRBJ2-5; maybe TRBD1 (5 bases). V lost 3 bases and J 3 bases, leaving 11 bases between the germline ends. The germline V gene encodes CDR1 SQVTM and CDR2 ANQGSEA. This CDR3 has 13 residues. The CDR3 DNA reads TGCAGCGTTGACCCGGCCAGGGAAGAGACCCAGTACTTC. Its protein is CSVDPAREETQYF.

The genes are TRBV2 and TRBJ1-2; 7 nucleotides line up with TRBD1. CDR1 SNHLY and CDR2 FYNNEI come from the germline V gene. The V and J ends lost 6 bases and 1 base, in that order; junction bases with no gene match: 5. The CDR3 consists of 14 residues. As DNA, the CDR3 is TGTGCCAGCAGCGGGACAGCCTATAACTATGGCTACACCTTC. Its translation: CASSGTAYNYGYTF.

This clone was observed once. CDR3 nucleotides: TGTGCCAGCAGCCAAGGAGTCACTAGCGGGGAACAAGAGACCCAGTACTTC. It encodes CASSQGVTSGEQETQYF. The chain links TRBV3-1 (or the pseudogene TRBV3-2) to TRBJ2-5, with 10 bases fitting TRBD2. This CDR3 is built from 17 residues. The trim removed 1 base at V and 2 bases at J, leaving 7 bases unmatched. The germline CDR1 and CDR2 sequences are LGHDT and YNNKEL (reference sequence).

The genes are TRBV4-3 and TRBJ2-3; D is possibly TRBD2 (5 bases). Trimming removed 4 bases from V and 0 bases from J, with 11 bases in between. CDR1 and CDR2 (germline): LGHNA, YSLEER. CDR3 size: 15 residues. The chain's CDR3 is CASSLTGISTDTQYF. Here the CDR3 DNA reads TGCGCCAGCAGCCTAACGGGGATAAGCACAGATACGCAGTATTTT.

The rearrangement links TRBV7-8 to TRBJ1-3; 7 nucleotides align to TRBD1. This CDR3 spans 16 amino acids. J gave up 4 bases and V 1 base, and 7 bases lay outside the gene matches. Germline V gene lookup returns CDR1 SGHVS and CDR2 FQNEAQ. CDR3 loop: CASSLGQGQLGNTIYF. Written as DNA, the CDR3 is TGTGCCAGCAGCTTAGGACAGGGTCAGCTAGGAAACACCATATATTTT.

The chain links TRBV5-5 to TRBJ1-2; D unresolved. The CDR3 consists of 14 residues. The ends were cut back, 0 bases at V and 5 bases at J, with 11 bases in the middle. Germline loops: CDR1 SGHKS, CDR2 YYEKEE (reference sequence). CDR3 coding DNA: TGTGCCAGCAGCTTGGCTGTTGCCACTTATGGCTACACCTTC. This translates into CASSLAVATYGYTF.

The chain carries TRBV5-1 and TRBJ1-2; D possibly corresponds to TRBD1 (6 bases). The CDR3 covers 14 residues. The germline V gene has CDR1 SGHRS and CDR2 YFSETQ. V lost 4 bases, J lost 8 bases, and 18 bases lay in between. CDR3 nucleotides: TGCGCCAGCAGCCCGATGGCAGGGGCAGAAGGCTACACCTTC. Translating it yields CASSPMAGAEGYTF.

This chain joins TRBV6-5 and TRBJ1-2; possibly TRBD1 for D (5 bases). The germline V gene encodes CDR1 MNHEY and CDR2 SVGAGI. Trimming left V 2 bases short and J 4 bases short, with 11 bases between. The CDR3 has 14 amino acids. CDR3 sequence (DNA): TGTGCCAGCAGTTACCGACAGCTCCTCTATGGCTACACCTTC. Translating it yields CASSYRQLLYGYTF.

The gene calls are TRBV19 and TRBJ1-1; D possibly corresponds to TRBD1 (5 bases). Germline V gene sequence: CDR1 LNHDA, CDR2 SQIVND (reference sequence). The CDR3 length is 16 residues. Trimming removed 1 base at V and 4 bases at J, with 16 bases between. In DNA form, the CDR3 reads TGTGCCAGTAGTATAGGGGAGGCGGGGGTCGGCACTGAAGCTTTCTTT. Amino acids: CASSIGEAGVGTEAFF.

This chain connects TRBV11-2 to TRBJ2-5; D call uncertain. The germline CDR1 and CDR2 sequences are SGHAT and FQNNGV. The CDR3 loop spans 14 amino acids. The ends were cut back, 1 base at V and 1 base at J, with 7 bases in the middle. The CDR3 nucleotides read TGTGCCAGCAGCTTAGGCCACACCCAAGAGACCCAGTACTTC. Protein: CASSLGHTQETQYF. Complete variable domain (other parts from reference TRBV11-2 and TRBJ2-5): EAGVAQSPRYKIIEKRQSVAFWCNPISGHATLYWYQQILGQGPKLLIQFQNNGVVDDSQLPKDRFSAERLKGVDSTLKIQPAKLEDSAVYLCASSLGHTQETQYFGPGTRLLVL.

This chain links TRBV19 with TRBJ1-2; D remains ambiguous. The length of the CDR3 is 16 residues. Per germline, CDR1 LNHDA and CDR2 SQIVND (reference sequence). V lost 3 bases to trimming and J lost 0 bases, with 14 bases between them. The CDR3 coding sequence is TGTGCCAGTAGTATTACGGCGGCACCTGCTAACTATGGCTACACCTTC. This codes for CASSITAAPANYGYTF. Using reference TRBV19 and TRBJ1-2 for the parts outside the CDR3, the full variable domain is DGGITQSPKYLFRKEGQNVTLSCEQNLNHDAMYWYRQDPGQGLRLIYYSQIVNDFQKGDIAEGYSVSREKKESFPLTVTSAQKNPTAFYLCASSITAAPANYGYTFGSGTRLTVV.

Only a few counts were recorded for this clone. The rearrangement joins TRBV7-2 to TRBJ2-7, with 9 bases identical to TRBD1. In germline, CDR1 is SGHTA, CDR2 FQGNSA. The CDR3 is 16 residues long. The V and J ends lost 3 bases and 4 bases, in that order; junction bases with no gene match: 10. The CDR3 loop is CASSFYPQGAIYEQYF. Here the CDR3 DNA reads TGTGCCAGCAGCTTTTACCCACAGGGGGCCATTTACGAGCAGTACTTC.